The 14 T cell receptor beta chains below come from one sample, sequenced in a study of radiation and T cells in renal cell carcinoma. Method: immunoSEQ multiplex PCR; TCRdb's copy keeps in-frame clones and lacks some. The profile shows around 160,000 clones, about 87% of them singletons. Documented time point: baseline pretreatment blood. Specified treatment: 15 Gy SBRT to primary tumor, nephrectomy 4 weeks later. The starting material was blood, obtained from a patient whose treatment included radiotherapy and nephrectomy. Receptors were obtained from a woman in her 70s with renal cell carcinoma.

As DNA, the CDR3 is TGTGCCAGCAGCTTAGGCAGTTGGAAAGATACGCAGTATTTT. Translation gives CASSLGSWKDTQYF. The chain links TRBV7-2 to TRBJ2-3; D not certain. V dropped 1 base and J dropped 5 bases, with 10 bases sitting between them. Germline CDR1 SGHTA, CDR2 FQGNSA. CDR3 size: 14 residues.

This chain uses TRBV7-7 with TRBJ2-5, with D perhaps matching TRBD1 (6 bases). The CDR3 consists of 10 residues. CDR1 is SSHAT and CDR2 is FNYEAQ in the germline V gene (reference sequence). The CDR3 DNA is TGTGCTAAACAGGGAAAGACCCAGTACTTC. It translates to CAKQGKTQYF.

The chain recombines TRBV6-5 with TRBJ1-2; the D gene is possibly TRBD1 (6 bases). Germline CDR1 MNHEY, CDR2 SVGAGI. The CDR3 runs to 14 residues. V lost 6 bases and J 7 bases, leaving 18 bases between the germline ends. In nucleotides, the CDR3 is TGTGCCAGCAGGAAACCCGGGGGCGCGTCTGGCTACACCTTC. It translates to CASRKPGGASGYTF.

The V gene is TRBV11-2, the J gene TRBJ1-6; D not certain. Germline lookup yields CDR1 SGHAT and CDR2 FQNNGV. V gave up 1 base and J gave up 8 bases, with 9 bases separating them. This CDR3 comprises 14 residues. The CDR3: CASSLVSGDSPLHF. The CDR3 DNA follows: TGTGCCAGCAGCTTAGTTTCCGGAGATTCACCCCTCCACTTT.

This clone was seen only once. J is TRBJ1-5 and V is TRBV6-1; weak D call: TRBD1 (6 bases). This CDR3 spans 14 amino acids. Looked up from germline, CDR1 is MNHNS and CDR2 is SASEGT. Trimming took 3 bases from V and 1 from J, leaving 7 bases between them. Written as DNA, the CDR3 is TGTGCCAGCAGTGATGGACAGAGCAATCAGCCCCAGCATTTT. It encodes CASSDGQSNQPQHF.

This chain links TRBV28 with TRBJ1-5, with D possibly matching TRBD1 (5 bases). Trimming left V 1 base short and J 9 bases short, with 16 bases between. CDR1 is MDHEN, CDR2 SYDVKM, per germline. The CDR3 length is 15 residues. The CDR3 loop is CASSLYGDPGSPQHF. The CDR3 DNA reads as TGTGCCAGCAGTTTATATGGGGACCCCGGGTCGCCCCAGCATTTT.

The V gene is TRBV19, the J gene TRBJ2-7; 9 bases are shared with TRBD1. From germline, CDR1 is LNHDA and CDR2 SQIVND (reference sequence). This CDR3 has 16 residues. The junction had 12 bases not matched to a gene; V was cut back by 5 bases and J by 4 bases. The CDR3 nucleotides are TGTGCCAGTAGTTTGGACGGGACAGGGACTTCATACGAGCAGTACTTC. Translation gives CASSLDGTGTSYEQYF.

The genes are TRBV7-6 and TRBJ2-5, with 9 bases fitting TRBD2. The V gene's germline CDR1 is SGHVS and CDR2 FNYEAQ. The CDR3 length is 17 residues. J gave up 2 bases and V 1 base, and 8 bases lay outside the gene matches. The DNA of the CDR3 is TGTGCCAGCAGCTTAGGCGGGGGGGCCCGGACACAAGAGACCCAGTACTTC. Translating it yields CASSLGGGARTQETQYF. Full variable domain (remainder filled in from reference TRBV7-6 and TRBJ2-5): GAGVSQSPRYKVTKRGQDVALRCDPISGHVSLYWYRQALGQGPEFLTYFNYEAQQDKSGLPNDRFSAERPEGSISTLTIQRTEQRDSAMYRCASSLGGGARTQETQYFGPGTRLLVL.

The chain joins TRBV21-1 to TRBJ1-6. TRBV21-1 is classified as a pseudogene. This CDR3 has 12 amino acids. For the CDR3, the DNA is TGTGCCAGCGGACGGTTTGGTTCACCCCTCCACTTT. It yields the protein CASGRFGSPLHF.

This chain uses TRBV29-1 with TRBJ1-1, with 10 nucleotides matching TRBD1. The germline CDR1 and CDR2 sequences are SQVTM and ANQGSEA. The junction had 6 bases not matched to a gene; V was cut back by 7 bases and J by 7 bases. This CDR3 contains 12 residues. DNA of the CDR3: TGCAGCGCCGCGACAGGGGGCGTTGAAGCTTTCTTT. Residues: CSAATGGVEAFF.

The V and J genes are TRBV7-2 and TRBJ2-2, with 7 bases fitting TRBD1. The CDR3 spans 15 residues. Germline loops: CDR1 SGHTA, CDR2 FQGNSA. V shed 4 bases, J shed 8 bases, and the junction held 10 bases outside the gene matches. CDR3 sequence reads: CASSSSQTGWGELFF. The CDR3 DNA sequence: TGTGCCAGCAGCTCGTCCCAGACAGGGTGGGGGGAGCTGTTTTTT.

This sequence joins TRBV7-2 and TRBJ1-5; TRBD1 matches at 9 bases. CDR1 and CDR2 (germline): SGHTA, FQGNSA. The V segment lost 5 bases and the J segment 4 bases; nucleotides outside the gene matches: 15. The CDR3 consists of 18 residues. The CDR3 DNA sequence: TGTGCCAGCAGCCGCGGGACAGGGAGGGGGGGACTGAATCAGCCCCAGCATTTT. Amino acids: CASSRGTGRGGLNQPQHF. Based on the CDR3 plus reference TRBV7-2 and TRBJ1-5, the full variable domain is GAGVSQSPSNKVTEKGKDVELRCDPISGHTALYWYRQSLGQGLEFLIYFQGNSAPDKSGLPSDRFSAERTGGSVSTLTIQRTQQEDSAVYLCASSRGTGRGGLNQPQHFGDGTRLSIL.

The chain has TRBV7-8 and TRBJ2-5; the match to TRBD2 covers 14 bases. Germline loops: CDR1 SGHVS, CDR2 FQNEAQ. The CDR3 extends over 16 amino acids. V lost 2 bases to trimming and J lost 5 bases; unmatched junction nucleotides: 4. The CDR3 loop is CASSLKGLAGAETQYF. Here the CDR3 DNA reads TGTGCCAGCAGCTTAAAGGGACTAGCGGGGGCGGAGACCCAGTACTTC.

This clone was observed a single time. The chain employs TRBV5-1 and TRBJ2-7; D possibly matches TRBD1 or TRBD2 (6 bases each). The CDR3 has 15 amino acids. With 0 bases removed from V and 1 base from J, the gap between germline ends came to 11 bases. Germline V CDR1 and CDR2: SGHRS, YFSETQ. In nucleotides, the CDR3 is TGCGCCAGCAGCTTGGGAGGGGGACTGTCCTACGAGCAGTACTTC. This encodes CASSLGGGLSYEQYF. Drawing the rest from reference TRBV5-1 and TRBJ2-7, the complete variable domain is KAGVTQTPRYLIKTRGQQVTLSCSPISGHRSVSWYQQTPGQGLQFLFEYFSETQRNKGNFPGRFSGRQFSNSRSEMNVSTLELGDSALYLCASSLGGGLSYEQYFGPGTRLTVT.